This TCR beta chain emerged from a study of vaccination and CD4 T cells after COVID-19. About the research overall: Collection of post-COVID samples occurred a median around 94 days after diagnosis, spanning a range of 35 to 161.

The CDR3 has 15 residues. Germline values: CDR1 MNHNS, CDR2 SASEGT. With 7 bases removed from V and 2 bases from J, the gap between germline ends came to 15 bases. On this clonotype: The antigen is unknown.

Treatment reported: approximately 9-day PBMC culture with coronavirus spike peptide pools or control peptides (ViraFEST assay). CD4+ T cells that had been cultured provided DNA sequenced with the Oncomine TCR Beta short-read assay. TCRdb ran MiXCR on the PCR reads and lists one entry per CDR3 protein. The table shows approximately 21,000 distinct CDR3 sequences, with around 53% occurring only once. Sequenced: CD4+ T cells from blood, cultured in vitro. The chain combines TRBV6-1 with TRBJ2-1; possible D gene TRBD2, 6 bases. This clonotype originated in a human donor who had recovered from COVID-19. CDR3 DNA sequence: TGTGCCAGCACATCCCGGGGGACCACCTACAATGAGCAGTTCTTC. It encodes CASTSRGTTYNEQFF.